The 8 T cell receptor beta chains listed next were all sequenced from one sample in a study of blood T cell repertoires in COVID-19. Sequencing used immunoSEQ multiplex PCR; TCRdb keeps in-frame clones, though not all of them. Altogether about 180,000 clones are present, 82% being singletons, with the ten largest covering 8% to 9.5%. The sample comprised peripheral blood. These receptors were taken from a woman in her 70s with acute or convalescent COVID-19.

The chain recombines TRBV5-1 with TRBJ2-7; TRBD2 matches at 9 bases. CDR1 SGHRS and CDR2 YFSETQ come from the germline V gene. The CDR3 runs to 14 residues. V was clipped by 0 bases and J by 7 bases; unmatched bases: 5. CDR3 DNA sequence: TGCGCCAGCAGCTTGGAGGGACTAGCTGGGGAGCAGTACTTC. Its protein is CASSLEGLAGEQYF.

The V gene is TRBV5-1, the J gene TRBJ2-5; 11 positions agree with TRBD2. Germline trimming cut 2 bases from V and 5 bases from J; bases unmatched to any gene: 8. CDR1 and CDR2 from the germline V gene are SGHRS and YFSETQ. The CDR3 is 16 amino acids. DNA of the CDR3: TGCGCCAGCAGCTTTGTAGCGGGGGGGCCAGGTGAGACCCAGTACTTC. It encodes CASSFVAGGPGETQYF. The full variable domain, rest sourced from reference TRBV5-1 and TRBJ2-5, is KAGVTQTPRYLIKTRGQQVTLSCSPISGHRSVSWYQQTPGQGLQFLFEYFSETQRNKGNFPGRFSGRQFSNSRSEMNVSTLELGDSALYLCASSFVAGGPGETQYFGPGTRLLVL.

The CDR3 loop is CASSPYRGGGSGYTF. DNA of the CDR3: TGTGCCAGCAGTCCGTATCGTGGGGGCGGGAGTGGCTACACCTTC. V is TRBV28 and J is TRBJ1-2; D perhaps matches TRBD1 (6 bases). The CDR3 totals 15 residues. CDR1 and CDR2 (germline): MDHEN, SYDVKM. V was clipped by 5 bases and J by 7 bases, with 20 bases between them.

The chain joins TRBV29-1 to TRBJ1-2, with 9 positions matching TRBD1. Germline CDR1 and CDR2: SQVTM and ANQGSEA. Unmatched junction bases numbered 12, after V lost 5 bases and J lost 5 bases. This CDR3 region has 15 residues. The DNA for the CDR3 is TGCAGCGTTCATAGTCCCGGGACAGGGAGTTATGGCTACACCTTC. Its protein is CSVHSPGTGSYGYTF.

The CDR3 DNA follows: TGTGCCAGCAGCCAACGGGACAGAAATTCACCCCTCCACTTT. Translation: CASSQRDRNSPLHF. The rearrangement uses TRBV3-1 (or the pseudogene TRBV3-2) and TRBJ1-6, with TRBD1 matching 7 bases. After removal of 2 bases from V and 7 bases from J, the junction contained 2 bases not matched to a gene. Germline V gene sequence: CDR1 LGHDT, CDR2 YNNKEL (reference sequence). The CDR3 length is 14 residues.

The chain links TRBV27 to TRBJ1-2; 7 nucleotides align to TRBD1. Germline assignment: CDR1 MNHEY and CDR2 SMNVEV (reference sequence). Trimming removed 0 bases from V and 5 bases from J; junction bases left unmatched: 6. This CDR3 is 15 amino acids long. The CDR3 bases are TGTGCCAGCAGTTTATCCGGGACAGAGGGTTATGGCTACACCTTC. This encodes CASSLSGTEGYGYTF.

The rearrangement uses TRBV15 and TRBJ1-3; D remains unclear. The ends were cut back, 0 bases at V and 0 bases at J, with 9 bases in the middle. Germline V gene lookup returns CDR1 LNHNV and CDR2 YYDKDF (reference sequence). The CDR3 extends over 16 amino acids. CDR3 sequence: CATSRDPGNSGNTIYF. The CDR3 DNA follows: TGTGCCACCAGCAGAGATCCGGGTAACTCTGGAAACACCATATATTTT.

V gene TRBV3-1 (or the pseudogene TRBV3-2) combines with J gene TRBJ2-1; 9 nucleotides match TRBD2. V was clipped by 4 bases and J by 15 bases; unmatched bases: 13. CDR1 and CDR2 (germline): LGHDT, YNNKEL (reference sequence). The CDR3 totals 14 residues. The CDR3 sequence is CASSPNEKRGALFF. The DNA of the CDR3 is TGTGCCAGCAGCCCCAACGAGAAGCGGGGGGCCCTGTTCTTC.